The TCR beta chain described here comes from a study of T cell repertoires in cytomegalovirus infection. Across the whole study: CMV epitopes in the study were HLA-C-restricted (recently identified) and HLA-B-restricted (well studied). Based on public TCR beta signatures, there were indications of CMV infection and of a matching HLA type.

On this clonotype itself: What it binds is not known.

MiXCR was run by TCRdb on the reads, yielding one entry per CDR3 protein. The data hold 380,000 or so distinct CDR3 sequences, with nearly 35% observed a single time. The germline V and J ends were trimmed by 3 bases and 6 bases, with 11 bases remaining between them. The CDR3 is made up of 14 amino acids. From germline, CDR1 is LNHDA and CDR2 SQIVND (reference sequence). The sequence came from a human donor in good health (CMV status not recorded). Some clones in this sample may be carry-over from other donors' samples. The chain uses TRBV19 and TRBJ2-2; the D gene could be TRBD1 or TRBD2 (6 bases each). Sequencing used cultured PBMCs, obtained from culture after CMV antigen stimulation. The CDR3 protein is CASSMYREAGELFF. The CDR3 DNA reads TGTGCCAGTAGTATGTACAGGGAGGCCGGGGAGCTGTTTTTT.